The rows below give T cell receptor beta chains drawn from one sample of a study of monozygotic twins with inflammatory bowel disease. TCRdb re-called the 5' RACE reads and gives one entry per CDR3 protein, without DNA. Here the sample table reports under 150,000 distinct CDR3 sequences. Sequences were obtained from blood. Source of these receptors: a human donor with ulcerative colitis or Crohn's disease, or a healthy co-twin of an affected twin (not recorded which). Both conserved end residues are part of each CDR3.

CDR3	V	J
CASSPRRSAWAGELFF	TRBV3-1	TRBJ2-2
CASSPTARNQPQHF	TRBV18	TRBJ1-5
CASSESGTGISYEQYF	TRBV25-1	TRBJ2-7
CSARDLAGVSTDTQYF	TRBV20-1	TRBJ2-3
CASSYSRLLNTEAFF	TRBV6-2/TRBV6-3	TRBJ1-1
CASSLRAPTTSTDTQYF	TRBV7-6	TRBJ2-3
CSARHGQAYGYTF	TRBV20-1	TRBJ1-2
CASSHTGGRTDTQYF	TRBV25-1	TRBJ2-3
CASSQVRTGYYEQYF	TRBV4-3	TRBJ2-7
CASSRGQATNTEAFF	TRBV12-3/TRBV12-4	TRBJ1-1
CAISDSVSYNEQFF	TRBV10-3	TRBJ2-1
CASSPRRDHTGELFF	TRBV7-2	TRBJ2-2
CASSDHRVKTYEQYF	TRBV5-1	TRBJ2-7
CASSPELTIYNSPLHF	TRBV9	TRBJ1-6
CASSRILGGTSTDTQYF	TRBV7-2	TRBJ2-3
CASSYNRGYEQYF	TRBV6-5	TRBJ2-7
CASSLDGISYNSPLHF	TRBV7-2	TRBJ1-6
CASSQDSPALYNEQFF	TRBV3-1	TRBJ2-1
CAIMGRGNYGYTF	TRBV10-3	TRBJ1-2
CASSSQAGTQYF	TRBV5-1	TRBJ2-3
CASSFDKKRNQETQYF	TRBV12-3/TRBV12-4	TRBJ2-5
CASSFGQGPYEQYF	TRBV12-3/TRBV12-4	TRBJ2-7
CASSPQFDTQYF	TRBV9	TRBJ2-3
CASSVGTSDTGELFF	TRBV12-3/TRBV12-4	TRBJ2-2
CAWSDLGPPPQHF	TRBV30	TRBJ1-5
CASSLGAGYEQYF	TRBV7-2	TRBJ2-7
CASSLAGAATEAFF	TRBV5-1	TRBJ1-1
CASSIDSPTDTQYF	TRBV5-1	TRBJ2-3
CAWSVWRTAYEQYF	TRBV30	TRBJ2-7
CASTSPLGRSADTQYF	TRBV12-3/TRBV12-4	TRBJ2-3
CASSLGDRDFGETQYF	TRBV5-1	TRBJ2-5
CASSLAGAVSYEQYF	TRBV5-1	TRBJ2-7
CAISETSYEQYF	TRBV10-3	TRBJ2-7
CASSLVRQVTDTQYF	TRBV5-1	TRBJ2-3
CASGGTGRPGELFF	TRBV7-8	TRBJ2-2
CASSQESTATNEKLFF	TRBV4-1	TRBJ1-4
CASSPRQVLNSYEQYF	TRBV6-1	TRBJ2-7
CASSLGINRELIGELFF	TRBV5-1	TRBJ2-2
CAWSPSRYEQYF	TRBV30	TRBJ2-7
CASSLAGTKNSYNEQFF	TRBV7-6	TRBJ2-1
CSASPLTGYQPQHF	TRBV20-1	TRBJ1-5
CASSFYPGQVNTEAFF	TRBV7-6	TRBJ1-1
CASSQVPGRDYEQYF	TRBV4-2	TRBJ2-7
CASSFSDLPSGNTIYF	TRBV28	TRBJ1-3
CASSLKVTGANVLTF	TRBV7-9	TRBJ2-6